This record covers a single T cell receptor (beta chain). As processed by the authors: Amplification from reference gene primers served as the basis for estimated nucleated cell counts. Assay: immunoSEQ multiplex PCR; the TCRdb copy retains only in-frame clones and omits some. For V, J and clone size, that table is used; D and trimming come from the DNA. Altogether fewer than 130,000 clones are present, roughly 85% being singletons, with the ten largest covering 4.8%. V was shortened by 2 bases and J by 4 bases, with 16 bases between the two germline ends. The V gene's germline CDR1 is SGHTA and CDR2 FQGTGA. There are 16 residues in the CDR3. These data belong to a study of blood T cell repertoires in COVID-19. For the study at large: T cells, B-cell-depleted T cells, or PBMCs supplied cDNA or gDNA.

This sequence joins TRBV7-3 and TRBJ2-3, with D possibly being TRBD1 (6 bases). This TCR was recovered from a human donor in a cohort sampled during active COVID-19. Sequencing was performed on peripheral blood. For the CDR3, the DNA is TGTGCCAGCAGCTTATATGAGACAGGTCCCCCAGATACGCAGTATTTT. Its protein is CASSLYETGPPDTQYF.